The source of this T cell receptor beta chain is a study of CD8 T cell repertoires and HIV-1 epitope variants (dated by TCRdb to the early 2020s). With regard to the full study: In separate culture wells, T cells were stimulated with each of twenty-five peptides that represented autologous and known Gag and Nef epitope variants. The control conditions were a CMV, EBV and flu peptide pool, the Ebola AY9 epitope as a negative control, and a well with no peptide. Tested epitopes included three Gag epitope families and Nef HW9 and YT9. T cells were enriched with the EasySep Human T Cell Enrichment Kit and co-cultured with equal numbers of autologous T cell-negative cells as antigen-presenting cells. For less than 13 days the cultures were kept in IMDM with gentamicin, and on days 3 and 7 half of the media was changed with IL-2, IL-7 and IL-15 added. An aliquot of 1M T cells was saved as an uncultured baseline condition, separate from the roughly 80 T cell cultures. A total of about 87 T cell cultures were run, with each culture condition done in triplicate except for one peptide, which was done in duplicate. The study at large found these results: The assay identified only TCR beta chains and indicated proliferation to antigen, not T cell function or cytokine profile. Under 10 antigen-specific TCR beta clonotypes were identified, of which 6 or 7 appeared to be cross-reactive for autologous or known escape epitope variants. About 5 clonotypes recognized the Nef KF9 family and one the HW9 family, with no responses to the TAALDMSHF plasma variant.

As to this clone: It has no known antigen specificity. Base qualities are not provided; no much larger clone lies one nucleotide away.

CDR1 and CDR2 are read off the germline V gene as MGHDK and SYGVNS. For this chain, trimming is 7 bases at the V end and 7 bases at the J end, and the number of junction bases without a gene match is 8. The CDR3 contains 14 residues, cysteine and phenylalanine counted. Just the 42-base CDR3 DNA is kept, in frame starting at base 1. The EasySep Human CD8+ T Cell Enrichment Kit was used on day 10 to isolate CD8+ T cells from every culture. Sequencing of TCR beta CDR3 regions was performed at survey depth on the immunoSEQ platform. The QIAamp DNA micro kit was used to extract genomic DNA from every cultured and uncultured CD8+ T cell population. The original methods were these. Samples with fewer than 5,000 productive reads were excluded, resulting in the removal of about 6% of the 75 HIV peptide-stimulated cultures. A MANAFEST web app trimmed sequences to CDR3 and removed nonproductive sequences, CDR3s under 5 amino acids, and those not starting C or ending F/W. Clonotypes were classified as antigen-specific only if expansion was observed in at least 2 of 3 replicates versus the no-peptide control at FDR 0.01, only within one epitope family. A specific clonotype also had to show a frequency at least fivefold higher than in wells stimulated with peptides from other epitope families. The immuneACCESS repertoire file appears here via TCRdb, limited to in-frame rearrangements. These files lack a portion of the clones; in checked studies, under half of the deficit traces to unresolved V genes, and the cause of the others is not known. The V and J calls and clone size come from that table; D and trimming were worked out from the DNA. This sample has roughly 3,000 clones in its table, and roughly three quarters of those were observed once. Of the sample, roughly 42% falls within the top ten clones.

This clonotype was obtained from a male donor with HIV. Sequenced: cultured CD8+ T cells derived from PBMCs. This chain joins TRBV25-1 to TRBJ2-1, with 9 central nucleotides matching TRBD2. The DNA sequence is TGTGCCAGCAAAAGAGCGGGGGGCGGGAATGAGCAGTTCTTC. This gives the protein CASKRAGGGNEQFF.